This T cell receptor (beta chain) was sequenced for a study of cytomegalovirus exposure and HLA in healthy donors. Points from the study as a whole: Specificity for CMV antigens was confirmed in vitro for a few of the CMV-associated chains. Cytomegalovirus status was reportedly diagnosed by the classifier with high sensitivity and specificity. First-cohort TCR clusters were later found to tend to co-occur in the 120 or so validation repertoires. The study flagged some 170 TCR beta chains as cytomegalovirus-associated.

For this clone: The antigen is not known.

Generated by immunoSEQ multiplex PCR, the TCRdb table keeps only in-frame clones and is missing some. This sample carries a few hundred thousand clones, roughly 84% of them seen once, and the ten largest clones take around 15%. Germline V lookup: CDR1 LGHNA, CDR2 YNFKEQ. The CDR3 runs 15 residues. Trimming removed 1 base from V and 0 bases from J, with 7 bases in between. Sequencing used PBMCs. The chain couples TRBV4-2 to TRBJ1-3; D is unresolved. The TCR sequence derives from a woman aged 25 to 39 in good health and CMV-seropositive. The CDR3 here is CASSQVSSSGNTIYF. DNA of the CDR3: TGTGCCAGCAGCCAAGTAAGCTCCTCTGGAAACACCATATATTTT.